This T cell receptor (beta chain) was sequenced for a study of blood T cell repertoires in COVID-19. About the study: Sites in the United States, Italy and Spain provided acute and convalescent COVID-19 samples.

Authors' data handling: Using reference gene primer amplification, nucleated cell counts were estimated. Libraries were prepared by immunoSEQ multiplex PCR; TCRdb keeps only in-frame clonotypes and omits some of them. V, J and clone size reflect that table, while D and trimming were determined from the DNA. The data contain about 430,000 clones, 75% to 90% of them singletons. V dropped 3 bases and J dropped 11 bases, with 13 bases sitting between them. There are 12 residues in the CDR3. From germline, CDR1 is GTSNPN and CDR2 SVGIG (reference sequence). Individuals aged about 18 to 90 years were recruited from approximately 24 US areas. Recovery among Cohort 3 donors was established by two negative PCRs, clearance, or symptom resolution.

Sequencing was done on a sample of PBMCs or T cells enriched from blood (not recorded which). The sequence was collected from a man aged 25 to 45 who had recovered from COVID-19. The chain couples TRBV30 to TRBJ1-4; D is unresolved. The DNA of the CDR3 is TGTGCCTGGAGCGTTATGGGCGGGAAACTGTTTTTT. Translation: CAWSVMGGKLFF.